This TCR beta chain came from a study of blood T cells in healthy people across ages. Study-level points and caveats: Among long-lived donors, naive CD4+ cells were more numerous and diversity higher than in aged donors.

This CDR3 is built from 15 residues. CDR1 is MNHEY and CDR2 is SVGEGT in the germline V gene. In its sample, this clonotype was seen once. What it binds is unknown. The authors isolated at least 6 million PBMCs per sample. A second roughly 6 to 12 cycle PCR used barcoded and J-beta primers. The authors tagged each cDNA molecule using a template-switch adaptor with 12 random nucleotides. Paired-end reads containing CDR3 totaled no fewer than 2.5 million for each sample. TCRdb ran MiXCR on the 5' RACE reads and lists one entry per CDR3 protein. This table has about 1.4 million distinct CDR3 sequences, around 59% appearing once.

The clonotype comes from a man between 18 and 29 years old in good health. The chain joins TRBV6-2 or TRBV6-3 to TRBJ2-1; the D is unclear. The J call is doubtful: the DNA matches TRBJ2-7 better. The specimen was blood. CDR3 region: CASQWQPSSYNEQYF. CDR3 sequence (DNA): TGTGCCAGCCAATGGCAGCCCAGCTCCTACAATGAGCAGTACTTC.